One sample yielded the 8 T cell receptor beta chains listed below, sequenced in a study of response to subunit inactivated influenza vaccine. TCRdb passed the RT-PCR reads through MiXCR, listing each CDR3 protein once. The table lists roughly 540,000 distinct CDR3 sequences, roughly 25% of them singletons. This same sample was also taken into another study, of T cells expressing NK-cell markers. As reported in that work: In generating TCR beta cDNA, 5'RACE template switching with UMIs was used.

This specimen was CD4+ T cells sorted from PBMCs, taken 11 to 12 days after vaccination. These receptors originate from a man in his fifties who received an inactivated influenza vaccine.

This clonotype was seen repeatedly, ten times or more. The chain uses TRBV19 and TRBJ1-4, with D hard to call. This CDR3 is 13 amino acids long. Germline-derived CDR1 and CDR2 are LNHDA and SQIVND (reference sequence). Trimming took off 8 bases at V and 8 bases at J, with 15 bases between the two ends. The CDR3 sequence: CASDDGRREKLFF. The CDR3 coding sequence is TGTGCCAGTGACGACGGCCGACGGGAAAAACTGTTTTTT.

This clonotype was detected a few times. V and J are TRBV6-2 or TRBV6-3 and TRBJ2-5; D gene unclear. Germline V CDR1 and CDR2: MNHEY, SVGEGT. The CDR3 is 13 residues long. Trimming removed 2 bases at V and 5 bases at J, with 9 bases between. CDR3 DNA: TGTGCCAGCAGTTACGTCGTTGGGGAGACCCAGTACTTC. Amino acid sequence: CASSYVVGETQYF.

The genes are TRBV24-1 and TRBJ2-3; 12 positions agree with TRBD2. Trimming took 4 bases from V and 5 from J; bases not matched to a gene: 9. The CDR3 has 17 residues. Germline CDR1 and CDR2: KGHDR and SFDVKD. CDR3 amino acids: CATSDPTTSGGIDTQYF. CDR3 nucleotides: TGTGCCACCAGTGACCCGACAACTAGCGGGGGGATAGATACGCAGTATTTT.

J is TRBJ2-2 and V is TRBV12-3 or TRBV12-4; D possibly corresponds to TRBD2 (6 bases). The ends were cut back, 6 bases at V and 5 bases at J, with 22 bases in the middle. The CDR3 covers 17 residues. The CDR3 loop is CASSPGVAAARTGELFF. CDR3 nucleotides: TGTGCCAGCAGCCCGGGGGTAGCGGCCGCGAGAACCGGGGAGCTGTTTTTT.

The chain uses TRBV15 and TRBJ2-1, with TRBD1 identical over 9 bases. V shed 3 bases, J shed 5 bases, and the junction held 11 bases outside the gene matches. Germline assignment: CDR1 LNHNV and CDR2 YYDKDF (reference sequence). This CDR3 has 17 residues. The CDR3 sequence: CATSRGQGISTHNEQFF. The CDR3 coding sequence is TGTGCCACCAGCAGGGGACAGGGAATCTCTACCCACAATGAGCAGTTCTTC.

This clonotype has more than one count but fewer than ten. The V and J genes are TRBV28 and TRBJ2-6; 9 bases are a match to TRBD1. The CDR3 totals 14 residues. J gave up 11 bases and V 5 bases, and 7 bases lay outside the gene matches. CDR1 and CDR2 from the germline V gene are MDHEN and SYDVKM. The CDR3 reads CASSLDRGPHVLTF. In DNA form, the CDR3 reads TGTGCCAGCAGTCTGGACAGGGGACCCCACGTCCTGACTTTC.

This clonotype was seen only a few times. J is TRBJ2-7 and V is TRBV29-1; 8 bases are a match to TRBD2. The CDR3 is made up of 15 amino acids. Looked up from germline, CDR1 is SQVTM and CDR2 is ANQGSEA. The V and J ends lost 4 bases and 0 bases, in that order; junction bases with no gene match: 8. The DNA for the CDR3 is TGCAGCGTTGGATTAGCGGGGAAGAGCTCCTACGAGCAGTACTTC. Protein sequence: CSVGLAGKSSYEQYF.

The chain uses TRBV5-8 and TRBJ2-5; TRBD2 is a possible D gene (6 bases). This CDR3 is 15 amino acids long. CDR1 and CDR2 from the germline V gene are SGHTS and YDEGEE. Trimming shortened V by 0 bases and J by 2 bases, and 11 bases separated the two germline ends. The CDR3 DNA sequence: TGTGCCAGCAGCTTGGCCCGGGACTCTCAAGAGACCCAGTACTTC. Translation gives CASSLARDSQETQYF.